The 30 T cell receptor beta chains presented below share a single source sample, sequenced in a study of CXCR3-negative and CXCR3-positive naive CD8 T cells (dated by TCRdb to about 2019). The sequencer was a NextSeq 550. The Human TCR Profiling Kit (MiLaboratory) was used to make UMI-labeled 5' RACE TRB cDNA libraries. TCRdb reprocessed the reads and assigns one entry to each CDR3 protein sequence, leaving out DNA. The table for this sample records about 6,800 distinct CDR3 sequences. Jointly, the top ten make up around 1.2% of the sample. The sequenced material came from naive CXCR3- CD8+ T cells from blood. The cell subset or site label, read with the paper, signifies: CD45RO-CCR7+CD27+CD95- naive CD8+ T cells lacking CXCR3 (TNR3-). These receptors originate from a human donor in good health. Some clones in this sample may be carry-over from other donors' samples.

This clonotype counts as medium-sized by frequency. The gene calls are TRBV29-1 and TRBJ2-4; TCRdb reports TRBD1, a call that lacks DNA to check it against. Looked up from germline, CDR1 is SQVTM and CDR2 is ANQGSEA. CDR3 size: 15 residues. The CDR3 region is CSVEWAGMSNGIQYF. The complete variable domain, with remaining parts taken from reference TRBV29-1 and TRBJ2-4, reads SAVISQKPSRDICQRGTSLTIQCQVDSQVTMMFWYRQQPGQSLTLIATANQGSEATYESGFVIDKFPISRPNLTFSTLTVSNMSPEDSSIYLCSVEWAGMSNGIQYFGAGTRLSVL.

Measured by frequency, this clonotype is medium-sized. J is TRBJ2-7 and V is TRBV13; TCRdb reports TRBD2, a call that lacks DNA to check it against. This CDR3 has 14 residues. Germline V gene sequence: CDR1 PRHDT, CDR2 FYEKMQ (reference sequence). The CDR3 loop reads CASSLELAGGEQYF.

Frequency places this clonotype as medium-sized. The chain recombines TRBV25-1 with TRBJ2-1; there is no DNA to check the TCRdb D call of TRBD2. Germline CDR1 reads MGHDK; CDR2 reads SYGVNS. The CDR3 has 22 residues. CDR3 sequence: CASSDPGLAGGEGSYSYNEQFF.

This clonotype is medium-sized by frequency. This CDR3 is CAISELSVYGYTF. The J gene is TRBJ1-2, the V gene TRBV10-3. Germline CDR1 reads ENHRY; CDR2 reads SYGVKD. The CDR3 covers 13 residues.

Judged by frequency, this clonotype is medium-sized (0.01 to 0.1%). This chain joins TRBV3-1 and TRBJ2-7; TCRdb's D call of TRBD1 is untestable without DNA. The CDR3 consists of 14 residues. Germline CDR1 LGHDT, CDR2 YNNKEL (reference sequence). The CDR3 sequence is CASSPRQKTYEQYF.

The gene calls are TRBV28 and TRBJ2-4; TCRdb's D call of TRBD2 is untestable without DNA. CDR3 length: 14 residues. Germline V lookup: CDR1 MDHEN, CDR2 SYDVKM. CDR3 in amino acids: CASKIAGGVDIQYF.

This clonotype is classed as medium-sized (0.01 to 0.1%) by frequency. This chain links TRBV27 with TRBJ2-1; TCRdb gives TRBD2 as the D gene, but with no DNA this cannot be confirmed. This CDR3 spans 13 amino acids. Germline loops: CDR1 MNHEY, CDR2 SMNVEV (reference sequence). The CDR3 is CASSFSGRHEQFF.

By frequency, this clonotype registers medium-sized. The V call is TRBV6-6, the J call TRBJ2-7; TCRdb's D call of TRBD2 is untestable without DNA. CDR1 and CDR2 from the germline V gene are MNHNY and SVGAGI (reference sequence). CDR3 length: 16 residues. CDR3: CASSYSPYRVPYEQYF.

The chain employs TRBV5-4 and TRBJ2-5; TCRdb's D gene call, TRBD2, goes unchecked for lack of DNA. Germline CDR1 reads SGHNT; CDR2 reads YYREEE (reference sequence). The CDR3 consists of 17 residues. CDR3 protein: CASSSGLAGALSETQYF.

This clonotype shows up as medium-sized by frequency. The chain employs TRBV20-1 and TRBJ2-4. CDR3 length: 13 residues. Germline CDR1 and CDR2: DFQATT and SNEGSKA (reference sequence). CDR3 sequence: CSASVTDKNIQYF.

This clonotype ranks as medium-sized in terms of frequency. The CDR3 loop is CASSLDQFSTDTQYF. This rearrangement joins TRBV5-1 to TRBJ2-3. Germline lookup yields CDR1 SGHRS and CDR2 YFSETQ. The CDR3 spans 15 residues.

The rearrangement joins TRBV29-1 to TRBJ1-3; TCRdb designates TRBD1, a call that cannot be tested without DNA. The CDR3 loop spans 13 amino acids. The germline V gene encodes CDR1 SQVTM and CDR2 ANQGSEA. CDR3 region: CSVEGDSGSTIYF. Filled out from reference TRBV29-1 and TRBJ1-3, the complete variable domain reads SAVISQKPSRDICQRGTSLTIQCQVDSQVTMMFWYRQQPGQSLTLIATANQGSEATYESGFVIDKFPISRPNLTFSTLTVSNMSPEDSSIYLCSVEGDSGSTIYFGEGSWLTVV.

By frequency, this clonotype is medium-sized. The chain joins TRBV20-1 to TRBJ2-1; TCRdb names TRBD2, which stays unverified in the absence of DNA. Germline CDR1 reads DFQATT; CDR2 reads SNEGSKA (reference sequence). This CDR3 has 14 amino acids. Here the CDR3 reads CSARSSGRQVEQFF.

This clonotype is labeled medium-sized based on frequency. The V call is TRBV20-1, the J call TRBJ2-4; no DNA is available, so the TRBD2 call from TCRdb remains unchecked. The CDR3 loop spans 15 amino acids. The germline V gene has CDR1 DFQATT and CDR2 SNEGSKA (reference sequence). Here the CDR3 reads CSATLSGTAKNIQYF.

The gene calls are TRBV4-3 and TRBJ2-6; there is no DNA to check the TCRdb D call of TRBD1. Per germline, CDR1 LGHNA and CDR2 YSLEER. This CDR3 comprises 18 residues. The CDR3 sequence is CASSQERTGVFGANVLTF.

J is TRBJ2-1 and V is TRBV27; TCRdb's D gene call, TRBD2, goes unchecked for lack of DNA. Germline CDR1 is MNHEY and CDR2 is SMNVEV (reference sequence). This CDR3 comprises 13 residues. CDR3 sequence: CASSFGAVNEQFF.

This clonotype is medium-sized (0.01 to 0.1%) by frequency. The chain joins TRBV7-8 to TRBJ2-4; TCRdb returns TRBD2, unconfirmable since there is no DNA. CDR1 is SGHVS, CDR2 FQNEAQ, per germline. This CDR3 region has 19 residues. The chain's CDR3 is CASSPRGIGREGAKNIQYF.

The chain couples TRBV12-3 or TRBV12-4 to TRBJ2-1; TCRdb reports TRBD1, a call that lacks DNA to check it against. The CDR3 totals 17 residues. The CDR3 reads CASSFMGQGSSYNEQFF.

In terms of frequency, this clonotype is medium-sized. J is TRBJ2-5 and V is TRBV18; TCRdb lists TRBD2, though no DNA is available to test this call. CDR3 size: 16 residues. CDR1 is KGHSH, CDR2 LQKENI, per germline. This chain's CDR3 is CASSQKVAGEEETQYF. The complete variable domain, with remaining parts taken from reference TRBV18 and TRBJ2-5, reads NAGVMQNPRHLVRRRGQEARLRCSPMKGHSHVYWYRQLPEEGLKFMVYLQKENIIDESGMPKERFSAEFPKEGPSILRIQQVVRGDSAAYFCASSQKVAGEEETQYFGPGTRLLVL.

In terms of frequency, this clonotype is medium-sized. The chain recombines TRBV20-1 with TRBJ2-1. The V gene's germline CDR1 is DFQATT and CDR2 SNEGSKA (reference sequence). This CDR3 is 12 amino acids long. Here the CDR3 reads CSFLRAYNEQFF.

Judged by frequency, this clonotype is medium-sized. V gene TRBV7-3 combines with J gene TRBJ1-6. CDR3 length: 16 residues. CDR1 is SGHTA, CDR2 FQGTGA, per germline. The CDR3 sequence is CASSLYVPSVDSPLHF.

Its frequency marks this clonotype as medium-sized. The chain joins TRBV11-2 to TRBJ2-5; the TRBD2 assignment by TCRdb is unverifiable without DNA. Germline V gene lookup returns CDR1 SGHAT and CDR2 FQNNGV. This CDR3 spans 17 amino acids. CDR3 protein: CASSSRRTSVDQETQYF.

The chain carries TRBV7-3 and TRBJ2-1; absent DNA, TCRdb's TRBD2 call cannot be checked. From germline, CDR1 is SGHTA and CDR2 FQGTGA. This CDR3 has 16 residues. The CDR3 region is CASSLFSSGSRDEQFF.

This clonotype shows up as medium-sized by frequency. This chain connects TRBV7-3 to TRBJ2-3; there is no DNA to check the TCRdb D call of TRBD1. CDR1 and CDR2 from the germline V gene are SGHTA and FQGTGA. The CDR3 has 18 amino acids. CDR3 protein: CASSPTRGQNNVTDTQYF.

By frequency, this clonotype is medium-sized (0.01 to 0.1%). The chain joins TRBV20-1 to TRBJ2-3; TCRdb reports TRBD2, a call that lacks DNA to check it against. Germline V gives CDR1 DFQATT, CDR2 SNEGSKA (reference sequence). This CDR3 spans 16 amino acids. The CDR3: CSARDGLADATDTQYF.

Judged by frequency, this clonotype is medium-sized. This rearrangement joins TRBV29-1 to TRBJ2-3; with no DNA, the TCRdb D assignment of TRBD2 cannot be verified. CDR3 length equals 15 residues. Germline CDR1 SQVTM, CDR2 ANQGSEA. The CDR3 here is CSVEGAAGGTDTQYF.

Measured by frequency, this clonotype is medium-sized. The chain has TRBV29-1 and TRBJ2-5; TCRdb's D call of TRBD2 is untestable without DNA. CDR1 and CDR2 (germline): SQVTM, ANQGSEA. The CDR3 covers 13 residues. The CDR3 loop is CSVEAREGPRMYF.

The chain uses TRBV14 and TRBJ2-1. The germline gives CDR1 SGHDN, CDR2 FVKESK. The CDR3 has 19 residues. CDR3 amino acids: CASSLELLIAGGPSNEQFF.

This clonotype counts as medium-sized by frequency. V gene TRBV5-1 combines with J gene TRBJ1-1; TCRdb reports TRBD1, a call that lacks DNA to check it against. CDR3 length: 14 amino acids. In germline, CDR1 is SGHRS, CDR2 YFSETQ. The CDR3 loop is CASSLGQGMAEAFF.

This chain links TRBV28 with TRBJ1-1; the TRBD1 assignment by TCRdb is unverifiable without DNA. Germline-derived CDR1 and CDR2 are MDHEN and SYDVKM. CDR3 size: 16 residues. This chain's CDR3 is CASSLRGTLMNTEAFF.